The sequence of this TCR beta chain was determined in a study of early T cells in non-severe SARS-CoV-2 infection (dated by TCRdb to about 2021). About the study as a whole: TCR sequencing used bulk RNA from unsorted whole blood, so alpha and beta chains could not be paired.

Library preparation used 5' RACE. Instrument used: NextSeq 500. Unique molecular identifiers were attached to individual cDNA molecules in the TCR library protocol so that sequencing error and PCR bias could be corrected. Both TCR alpha and beta chains were sequenced, and tight co-correlation was observed between alpha and beta sequence abundances in each sample. The study's own analysis went as follows. V gene, J gene and CDR3 annotation of TCR sequences was performed with Decombinator V4. Expanded TCRs were defined as changing significantly between any two time points under a Poisson model with p below 0.0001. Abundances of TCRs were expressed as counts per million after normalisation to the total number of TCRs sequenced in each sample. TRAV1-2 paired with TRAJ12, TRAJ20 or TRAJ33 defined MAIT TCRs, while TRAV10 paired with TRAJ18 defined iNKT TCRs. VDJdb, accessed on 1 November 2021, was searched for TCRs annotated for CMV, EBV and SARS-CoV-2, and TCRs annotated for more than one antigen were excluded. Using fastp trimming at Q25 and MiXCR clonotype assembly, TCRdb reanalyzed the public sequencing data and kept in-frame beta chains. Records with the same CDR3 protein are collapsed into one entry carrying the most frequent genes and DNA. TCRdb assigned the V and J calls; the authors' analysis was not used. Here the sample has some 57,000 distinct CDR3 sequences; approximately 9.7% occur a single time. In total, the top ten clones hold around 20% of the sample.

The study was a case-control design nested within a healthcare worker cohort in London, UK, with weekly nasopharyngeal swab PCR tests and blood sampling. Healthcare workers were recruited between 23 and 31 March 2020, during the week of the UK lockdown, and were followed weekly for up to roughly 15 weeks. What the authors observed across the whole study: VDJdb matching was skewed toward anti-spike CD8 responses, so virus-specific expansions were likely underestimated and private and CD4 specificities were missed.

This clonotype was picked up a small number of times. Its antigen specificity is not known. No base quality values were provided; no much bigger clone lies one nucleotide off. V is reduced by 5 bases and J by 0 bases, leaving a spacing of 16 bases between them. The CDR3 has 17 amino acids, counting the end cysteine and phenylalanine. Left in the record is the CDR3 DNA by itself, 51 bases read in frame from the first base. CDR1 and CDR2, per the germline V gene (reference sequence), are SEHNR and FQNEAQ. The chain employs TRBV7-9 and TRBJ1-4; 6 matching bases give a weak D call of TRBD1. Sequenced sample: whole blood. The receptor's source is an adult who was a healthcare worker with PCR-confirmed SARS-CoV-2 infection or an uninfected control (not recorded which). The sequence in DNA is TGTGCCAGCAGCCCTGGTAGAAGACAGGCAACTAATGAAAAACTGTTTTTT. It encodes CASSPGRRQATNEKLFF.